Presented here are 14 T cell receptor beta chains from one specimen sequenced in a study of blood T cells in healthy people across ages. A J-beta primer mix and a sample-barcoded 5' primer were used in a second PCR of roughly 6 to 11 cycles. TCRdb re-called the 5' RACE reads through MiXCR, storing one row per CDR3 protein. The sample has more than 700,000 distinct CDR3 sequences, 50% to 65% seen once; the top ten hold approximately 40%. Sequencing was performed on blood. These receptors originate from a man of 80 years or more in good health.

This chain links TRBV6-6 with TRBJ2-7, with a possible D match to TRBD1 (5 bases). Trimming left V 2 bases short and J 6 bases short, with 8 bases between. Looked up from germline, CDR1 is MNHNY and CDR2 is SVGAGI (reference sequence). The CDR3 sequence is 12 residues long. In DNA, the CDR3 is TGTGCCAGCAGTTACGACAGAAGCGAGCAGTACTTC. Encoded protein: CASSYDRSEQYF.

A few counts support this clonotype. This chain joins TRBV9 and TRBJ1-2; D might be TRBD1 (5 bases). The CDR3 extends over 19 amino acids. Looked up from germline, CDR1 is SGDLS and CDR2 is YYNGEE. V lost 0 bases and J 0 bases, leaving 21 bases between the germline ends. The CDR3 reads CASSVVRDGRADTNYGYTF. CDR3 nucleotide sequence: TGTGCCAGCAGCGTAGTACGGGACGGCCGGGCCGATACTAACTATGGCTACACCTTC.

The chain joins TRBV20-1 to TRBJ1-4, with 11 bases matching TRBD1. The CDR3 consists of 15 residues. Per the germline V gene, CDR1 is DFQATT and CDR2 is SNEGSKA (reference sequence). Trimming at V came to 6 bases and at J to 3 bases, leaving 6 bases not matched to a gene. In DNA, the CDR3 is TGCAGTGCCGGACAGGGGGCTTGGGCTAATGAAAAACTGTTTTTT. Translated: CSAGQGAWANEKLFF.

The chain uses TRBV2 and TRBJ2-5, with 8 bases matching TRBD2. The J call is in doubt because the DNA end fits TRBJ2-7 better. The CDR3 spans 14 residues. Per germline, CDR1 SNHLY and CDR2 FYNNEI. In nucleotides, the CDR3 is TGTGCCAGCAGTGAGGGGAGCGGGAGCTACGAGCAGTACTTC. Translating gives CASSEGSGSYEQYF.

This clonotype came up many times. This chain joins TRBV12-5 and TRBJ2-7; D possibly corresponds to TRBD1 (5 bases). CDR1 and CDR2 from the germline V gene are LGHNT and FRNRAP. Between the trimmed V and J ends, which lost 3 bases and 5 bases, there was a span of 14 bases. The CDR3 length is 14 residues. DNA for the CDR3: TGTGCTAGTGGTTTCGGCCTTCAGGGAAACGAGCAGTACTTC. Protein: CASGFGLQGNEQYF.

The gene calls are TRBV12-3 or TRBV12-4 and TRBJ1-5; unclear D gene. The CDR3 sequence is 13 residues long. Trimming pared 5 bases from V and 5 bases from J, leaving 10 bases between. The CDR3 spells CASSTRTHQPQHF. CDR3 DNA sequence: TGTGCCAGCAGTACCAGGACGCATCAGCCCCAGCATTTT.

This rearrangement joins TRBV23-1 to TRBJ2-3; D is possibly TRBD2 (6 bases). TRBV23-1 is marked as an open reading frame, function uncertain. The CDR3 is 15 amino acids. The V end was cut by 0 bases, the J end by 7 bases, with 14 bases between. In DNA, the CDR3 is TGCGCCAGCAGTCAATCGACCCTGGCGGGAAATACGCAGTATTTT. Encoded protein: CASSQSTLAGNTQYF.

The sample holds one count of this clonotype. The rearrangement uses TRBV3-1 and TRBJ1-2; no reliable D call. Germline lookup yields CDR1 LGHDT and CDR2 YNNKEL (reference sequence). The CDR3 has 13 amino acids. Trimming took 4 bases from V and 4 from J, leaving 10 bases between them. The CDR3 is CASSRGRAYGYTF. The CDR3 bases are TGTGCCAGCAGCCGAGGGCGGGCCTATGGCTACACCTTC.

This clonotype was recorded only once. The DNA for the CDR3 is TGTGCCAGCAGCCAACGTAGGGAGGCGGTTTACAATGAGCAGTTCTTC. Its protein product is CASSQRREAVYNEQFF. V and J are TRBV4-2 and TRBJ2-1, with TRBD2 as a possible D gene (6 bases). CDR1 LGHNA and CDR2 YNFKEQ come from the germline V gene. The V end lost 2 bases, the J end lost 4 bases, and 15 bases lay between the germline ends. The length of the CDR3 is 16 residues.

This clonotype was seen ten or more times. As DNA, the CDR3 is TGCAGTGCCCCCTGGGGTGCGGGAGTAGGTGACGAGCAGTACTTC. Translated: CSAPWGAGVGDEQYF. The rearrangement joins TRBV20-1 to TRBJ2-7, with TRBD2 matching 7 bases. This CDR3 has 15 amino acids. Germline CDR1 DFQATT, CDR2 SNEGSKA (reference sequence). V shed 6 bases and J 5 bases; nucleotides not matched to a gene: 16.

This chain uses TRBV3-1 with TRBJ1-2, with D possibly TRBD1 on 5 matching bases. V lost 2 bases to trimming and J lost 5 bases, with 12 bases between them. The CDR3 sequence is 14 residues long. Per germline, CDR1 LGHDT and CDR2 YNNKEL (reference sequence). CDR3: CASSQQGSVYGYTF. CDR3 DNA: TGTGCCAGCAGCCAACAGGGATCGGTATATGGCTACACCTTC. Based on the CDR3 plus reference TRBV3-1 and TRBJ1-2, the full variable domain is DTAVSQTPKYLVTQMGNDKSIKCEQNLGHDTMYWYKQDSKKFLKIMFSYNNKELIINETVPNRFSPKSPDKAHLNLHINSLELGDSAVYFCASSQQGSVYGYTFGSGTRLTVV.

This clonotype was picked up a small number of times. This rearrangement joins TRBV12-3 or TRBV12-4 to TRBJ2-1; 8 bases fit TRBD2. Trimming removed 7 bases from V and 6 bases from J; junction bases left unmatched: 8. The CDR3 length is 14 residues. This chain's CDR3 is CASTAGTRGNEQFF. The CDR3 DNA follows: TGTGCCAGCACTGCCGGGACTAGGGGCAATGAGCAGTTCTTC.

The rearrangement joins TRBV11-2 to TRBJ2-1; the D is unclear. The V end was cut by 1 base, the J end by 9 bases, with 7 bases between. Germline V gene lookup returns CDR1 SGHAT and CDR2 FQNNGV. CDR3 size: 12 residues. The CDR3 loop is CASSLGRSEQFF. CDR3 DNA sequence: TGTGCCAGCAGCTTAGGGCGAAGTGAGCAGTTCTTC.

J is TRBJ1-2 and V is TRBV18, with TRBD1 identical over 8 bases. Trimming removed 5 bases from V and 5 bases from J; junction bases left unmatched: 7. The CDR3 extends over 14 amino acids. The germline V gene encodes CDR1 KGHSH and CDR2 LQKENI. In DNA form, the CDR3 reads TGTGCCAGCTCAGCGGACAGGGACGGGTATGGCTACACCTTC. Amino acids: CASSADRDGYGYTF.